This is a list of T cell receptor beta chains from one sample in a study of blood T cells in healthy people across ages. A single record per CDR3 protein comes from TCRdb applying MiXCR to the 5' RACE reads. The sample has 800,000 to 1,300,000 distinct CDR3 sequences, approximately 25% seen once. These data were also reused for a study on T cells of mothers and their children.

Material for sequencing was blood. These receptors all stem from a girl aged 2 to 9 in good health. CDR3s include the opening cysteine and the closing phenylalanine or tryptophan. The D gene is left open where the match is weak. Some rows mark clone size as missing; the rest say once, few, many or name a class of expanded clone.

D gene: .
J gene: TRBJ2-1
V gene: TRBV6-5
clone size: .
CDR3 protein: CACSYGTLLTASSYNEQFF
CDR3 DNA: TGTGCCTGCAGTTACGGCACGCTACTGACCGCCAGCTCCTACAATGAGCAGTTCTTC

D gene: .
J gene: TRBJ1-5
V gene: TRBV4-1
clone size: .
CDR3 protein: CASSQVGGGYSNQPQHF
CDR3 DNA: TGCGCCAGCAGCCAAGTCGGGGGAGGGTATAGCAATCAGCCCCAGCATTTT

D gene: .
J gene: TRBJ2-1
V gene: TRBV20-1
clone size: .
CDR3 protein: CSAELNNEQFF
CDR3 DNA: TGCAGTGCAGAGTTAAACAATGAGCAGTTCTTC

D gene: TRBD1
J gene: TRBJ2-3
V gene: TRBV15
clone size: .
CDR3 protein: CATSGTGRITDTQYF
CDR3 DNA: TGTGCCACCAGCGGGACAGGGCGAATCACAGATACGCAGTATTTT

D gene: .
J gene: TRBJ2-7
V gene: TRBV4-3
clone size: few
CDR3 protein: CASSQSSASEQYF
CDR3 DNA: TGCGCCAGCAGCCAATCGAGCGCGAGTGAGCAGTACTTC

D gene: .
J gene: TRBJ2-1
V gene: TRBV9
clone size: few
CDR3 protein: CASSAPFGETIAYSYNEQFF
CDR3 DNA: TGTGCCAGCAGCGCTCCATTCGGCGAGACAATCGCATATTCCTACAATGAGCAGTTCTTC

D gene: .
J gene: TRBJ2-1
V gene: TRBV7-8
clone size: .
CDR3 protein: CASSNQGRTYNEQFF
CDR3 DNA: TGTGCCAGCAGCAATCAGGGGCGCACCTACAATGAGCAGTTCTTC

D gene: .
J gene: TRBJ2-7
V gene: TRBV9
clone size: .
CDR3 protein: CASSPPGYPYEQYF
CDR3 DNA: TGTGCCAGCAGCCCGCCCGGGTACCCCTACGAGCAGTACTTC

D gene: TRBD2
J gene: TRBJ2-1
V gene: TRBV12-3/TRBV12-4
clone size: few
CDR3 protein: CASSPGLAPEWEQFF
CDR3 DNA: TGTGCCAGCAGTCCTGGACTAGCGCCGGAATGGGAGCAGTTCTTC

D gene: TRBD2
J gene: TRBJ2-3
V gene: TRBV12-5
clone size: .
CDR3 protein: CASELATDTQYF
CDR3 DNA: TGTGCTAGTGAACTAGCGACAGACACGCAGTATTTT

D gene: TRBD1
J gene: TRBJ1-2
V gene: TRBV4-2
clone size: .
CDR3 protein: CASSHVTGADGYTF
CDR3 DNA: TGTGCCAGCAGCCATGTGACAGGGGCGGATGGCTACACCTTC

D gene: TRBD2
J gene: TRBJ2-5
V gene: TRBV6-2/TRBV6-3
clone size: .
CDR3 protein: CASSSVAPRGGRKETQYF
CDR3 DNA: TGTGCCAGCAGTTCTGTCGCCCCCCGGGGGGGACGAAAAGAGACCCAGTACTTC

D gene: .
J gene: TRBJ1-2
V gene: TRBV4-3
clone size: .
CDR3 protein: CASSQDRGSNYGYTF
CDR3 DNA: TGCGCCAGCAGCCAAGATCGGGGGAGTAACTATGGCTACACCTTC